This record concerns one TCR beta chain sequence. Original analysis: From reference gene primer amplification, estimates of nucleated cell counts were derived. Libraries were prepared by immunoSEQ multiplex PCR; TCRdb keeps only in-frame clonotypes and omits some of them. V, J and clone size derive from that table, while D and trimming were established from the DNA sequence. The data contain fewer than 85,000 clones, roughly 85% of them seen just once; the ten biggest clones take up approximately 25%. The CDR3 has 13 residues. V gave up 11 bases and J gave up 5 bases, with 18 bases separating them. The source of the sample is a study of blood T cell repertoires in COVID-19. Overall study context: Sites across the United States, Italy and Spain contributed samples from acute and convalescent COVID-19. T cells, B-cell-depleted T cells, or PBMCs provided the cDNA or gDNA that served as material.

The chain links TRBV6-7 to TRBJ2-5; TRBD1 might be the D (5 bases). TRBV6-7 is classed as an ORF, of uncertain function. The sequence was collected from a man between 60 and 75 years old with active or convalescent COVID-19. Source material: peripheral blood. This CDR3 reads CAPPVQNRETQYF. CDR3 nucleotide sequence: TGTGCCCCCCCCGTCCAGAACAGGGAGACCCAGTACTTC.